The 15 T cell receptor beta chains presented below share a single source sample, sequenced in a study of CD8+CD57+ T cells in acquired aplastic anemia. In patients chosen for sequencing, flow cytometry had shown CD8+CD57+ cell expansion. Genomic DNA, the template, was used for profiling of the TCR beta VDJ and CDR3. TCRdb passed the reads through MiXCR, listing each CDR3 protein once. The table shows under 500,000 distinct CDR3 sequences, with about a third occurring only once. The sample taken for sequencing was sorted CD4+, CD8+, or CD8+CD57+ T cells (not recorded which) from PBMCs. The origin of the receptors is a human donor with aplastic anemia.

This clonotype has just a few counts. This chain uses TRBV6-1 with TRBJ1-1; D is perhaps TRBD1 (6 bases). Germline V gene data show CDR1 as MNHNS and CDR2 as SASEGT. The V end lost 4 bases, the J end lost 2 bases, and 14 bases lay between the germline ends. This CDR3 has 15 amino acids. DNA for the CDR3: TGTGCCAGCAGTGTCCCGGGACACTTAAACACTGAAGCTTTCTTT. This translates into CASSVPGHLNTEAFF.

This chain joins TRBV7-9 and TRBJ1-5; D might be TRBD1 (6 bases). The V gene's germline CDR1 is SEHNR and CDR2 FQNEAQ (reference sequence). V was pared by 5 bases and J by 2 bases, with 13 bases between. CDR3 length: 15 amino acids. The CDR3, as DNA: TGTGCCAGCAGCCGGACAGCAACAGGCAATCAGCCCCAGCATTTT. Its translation: CASSRTATGNQPQHF.

This clonotype has just a few counts. The rearrangement uses TRBV2 and TRBJ1-3; no firm D call. V lost 6 bases and J 0 bases, leaving 9 bases between the germline ends. CDR3 size: 14 residues. Germline loops: CDR1 SNHLY, CDR2 FYNNEI. The CDR3 loop is CASRPLDSGNTIYF. The CDR3 DNA sequence: TGTGCCAGCAGACCGCTGGACTCTGGAAACACCATATATTTT.

Only a few counts were recorded for this clonotype. This chain uses TRBV2 with TRBJ1-5, with 9 bases lining up with TRBD1. Germline CDR1 SNHLY, CDR2 FYNNEI. V shed 6 bases and J 7 bases; nucleotides not matched to a gene: 10. This CDR3 contains 15 residues. DNA of the CDR3: TGTGCCAGCAGCCGGGGGGGGACAGGGTACCAGCCCCAGCATTTT. This gives the protein CASSRGGTGYQPQHF.

This clonotype was observed at least ten times. The chain is built from TRBV13 and TRBJ1-2, with 7 bases identical to TRBD1. With V trimmed by 4 bases and J by 7 bases, 15 bases remained unmatched. CDR1 and CDR2 from the germline V gene are PRHDT and FYEKMQ (reference sequence). The CDR3 spans 16 residues. CDR3 in amino acids: CASSSRRVQGFGGYTF. In nucleotides, the CDR3 is TGTGCCAGCAGCTCCCGAAGAGTACAGGGGTTTGGTGGCTACACCTTC.

Here the CDR3 reads CAIRDSGRGQSEQYF. CDR3 coding DNA: TGTGCCATCAGGGACAGTGGCAGGGGACAATCAGAGCAGTACTTC. V usage is TRBV10-3 and J usage is TRBJ2-7; weak D call: TRBD1 (6 bases). The V gene lost 6 bases and the J gene lost 7 bases, with 22 bases spanning the gap. Germline V gene data show CDR1 as ENHRY and CDR2 as SYGVKD. The CDR3 consists of 15 residues.

The rearrangement joins TRBV24-1 to TRBJ2-5; D assignment may be TRBD1 or TRBD2 (5 bases each). Trimming removed 4 bases from V and 2 bases from J, with 10 bases in between. Germline CDR1 KGHDR, CDR2 SFDVKD. CDR3 length: 14 residues. In DNA, the CDR3 is TGTGCCACCAGTGAGGGGACCTCACAAGAGACCCAGTACTTC. This gives the protein CATSEGTSQETQYF.

This clonotype has ten or more counts. V and J are TRBV2 and TRBJ2-2, with 13 bases matching TRBD2. Trimming took 7 bases from V and 6 from J; bases not matched to a gene: 5. The CDR3 contains 15 residues. Germline CDR1 and CDR2: SNHLY and FYNNEI. The CDR3 bases are TGTGCCAGCACACCGGGACTAGCGGGATCCGGGGAGCTGTTTTTT. Its translation: CASTPGLAGSGELFF.

This clonotype has only a few counts. The rearrangement joins TRBV6-1 to TRBJ2-1; 13 bases are shared with TRBD2. This CDR3 region has 15 residues. V was clipped by 6 bases and J by 5 bases; unmatched bases: 4. Germline lookup yields CDR1 MNHNS and CDR2 SASEGT. For the CDR3, the DNA is TGTGCCAGCAGGAGAACTAGCGGGAGGGACAATGAGCAGTTCTTC. Translated: CASRRTSGRDNEQFF.

The V call is TRBV2, the J call TRBJ2-7; 8 positions agree with TRBD2. The V segment lost 6 bases and the J segment 6 bases; nucleotides outside the gene matches: 10. This CDR3 is built from 14 residues. CDR1 and CDR2 from the germline V gene are SNHLY and FYNNEI. The CDR3 nucleotides read TGTGCCAGCAGGAATAGACTAGCGAGCCGCGAGCAGTACTTC. Translating gives CASRNRLASREQYF.

This clonotype was counted a single time. The V and J genes are TRBV12-3 or TRBV12-4 and TRBJ2-6; D possibly matches TRBD1 or TRBD2 (5 bases each). Deletions cut 8 bases from V and 1 base from J, with 27 bases between. The CDR3 runs to 20 residues. This CDR3 reads CASLPLGRKSSPSGANVLTF. The CDR3 DNA sequence: TGTGCCAGCCTCCCCCTGGGACGCAAATCGAGCCCGTCTGGGGCCAACGTCCTGACTTTC.

This clonotype has only one observation. This sequence may be a read error, since a much larger clone differs from it by one base. Given the absence of the conserved phenylalanine or tryptophan at the CDR3 end, a read error is likely. The chain recombines TRBV9 with TRBJ1-2; no clear D gene. The V gene's germline CDR1 is SGDLS and CDR2 YYNGEE. CDR3 size: 14 residues. V shed 2 bases and J shed 1 base, with 9 bases lying between them. The CDR3 sequence is CASSVRDDNYGYTS. The CDR3 nucleotides read TGTGCCAGCAGCGTCCGGGATGATAACTATGGCTACACCTCC.

The chain combines TRBV6-5 with TRBJ1-6, with a weak D call TRBD1 (6 bases). CDR3 length equals 16 residues. CDR1 is MNHEY and CDR2 is SVGAGI in the germline V gene. Trimming removed 5 bases at V and 2 bases at J, with 13 bases between. CDR3 bases: TGTGCCAGCAGTAACAGGGTAGGCGCCTATAATTCACCCCTCCACTTT. Its protein is CASSNRVGAYNSPLHF.

In its sample, this clonotype was seen many times. The chain has TRBV13 and TRBJ2-7, with D perhaps matching TRBD1 (7 bases). V lost 5 bases and J 0 bases, leaving 11 bases between the germline ends. CDR1 PRHDT and CDR2 FYEKMQ come from the germline V gene (reference sequence). The CDR3 sequence is 14 residues long. CDR3 coding DNA: TGTGCCAGCAGCGGTCAGGGGGGCTCCTACGAGCAGTACTTC. This gives the protein CASSGQGGSYEQYF.

This clonotype was counted once. The chain uses TRBV3-1 and TRBJ2-7; tentatively, D is TRBD1 (6 bases). The V end lost 0 bases, the J end lost 2 bases, and 17 bases lay between the germline ends. The CDR3 contains 17 residues. CDR1 and CDR2 from the germline V gene are LGHDT and YNNKEL (reference sequence). Here the CDR3 reads CASSQEGALGETYEQYF. The CDR3 DNA reads TGTGCCAGCAGCCAAGAGGGGGCGCTAGGAGAGACCTACGAGCAGTACTTC.